The clone carrying this TCR beta chain was detected only a few times. The data derive from a study of blood T cell repertoires in COVID-19. Across the study: Acute and convalescent COVID-19 samples came from the United States, Italy and Spain. Nucleic acid was either cDNA or gDNA, and it came from T cells, B-cell-depleted T cells, or PBMCs.

Per the study methods: From reference gene primer amplification, estimates of nucleated cell counts were derived. TCRdb's copy holds only in-frame clones and misses some; the assay was immunoSEQ multiplex PCR. From that table come the V and J calls and clone size; the DNA was used to work out D and trimming. The sample includes hundreds of thousands of clones, around nine tenths of them seen just once. This CDR3 spans 13 amino acids. V lost 10 bases, J lost 4 bases, and 8 bases stayed unmatched. CDR1 SNHLY and CDR2 FYNNEI come from the germline V gene. The gene calls are TRBV2 and TRBJ2-5; 8 nucleotides match TRBD2. Sequenced input: peripheral blood. The sequence was obtained from a man between 70 and 80 years old with acute or convalescent COVID-19. CDR3 nucleotide sequence: TGTGCCACCACGGCTCTAGCGGGAGAGACCCAGTACTTC. This encodes CATTALAGETQYF.